This paragraph covers one TCR beta chain sequence. Its antigen is not identified. This CDR3 is built from 15 residues. Germline V gene lookup returns CDR1 SGHAT and CDR2 FQNNGV. Trimming cost V 5 bases and J 4 bases; bases outside gene matches: 5. The source of the sample is a study of T cells after yellow fever vaccination. Study in general: Some fractions had low cell numbers, and these were prepared with SMART-Seq v4 Ultra Low Input. Study-level findings and limits: Most primary-vaccination clones reappeared after the booster (96% CD4, roughly 90% CD8). Compared with primary, the secondary response was weaker and peaked at day 5, not 15.

In making TCR cDNA, 5'RACE template switching added a universal primer site and UMIs to it. TCRdb fed the 5' RACE reads into MiXCR, producing one record per CDR3 protein. This sample carries approximately 74,000 distinct CDR3 sequences, 7.1% of them seen once, and the ten largest clones take roughly 35%. The sequence was obtained from a young man who received the YFV17D yellow fever vaccine. The V call is TRBV11-2, the J call TRBJ2-1, with 10 positions matching TRBD1. The sample consisted of CD8+ T cells sorted from PBMCs, taken 4 to 6 days after the first yellow fever vaccination. The DNA of the CDR3 is TGTGCCAGCAGCCCAGGGACAGGGGCGTACAATGAGCAGTTCTTC. Translation gives CASSPGTGAYNEQFF.